The clone carrying this T cell receptor (beta chain) was recorded at least ten times. Germline trimming cut 1 base from V and 3 bases from J; bases unmatched to any gene: 9. Germline loops: CDR1 SGHRS, CDR2 YFSETQ. The CDR3 contains 18 residues. The sample is drawn from a study of blood T cells in healthy people across ages. The authors ran a second PCR of roughly 6 to 12 cycles using a sample-barcoded 5' primer and a J-beta primer mix. The study obtained at least 2.5 million CDR3-containing paired-end reads from every sample. TCRdb re-derived calls from the 5' RACE reads in MiXCR, one entry per CDR3 protein. The sample holds roughly 1,700,000 distinct CDR3 sequences; 28% are singletons and the top ten take more than 6%.

The specimen sequenced was blood. This sequence was found in a woman in her twenties or thirties in good health. The chain employs TRBV5-1 and TRBJ2-7, with TRBD2 matching over 14 bases. The chain's CDR3 is CASSLSGTSGRVGYEQYF. In nucleotides, the CDR3 is TGCGCCAGCAGCTTGTCCGGGACTAGCGGGAGAGTAGGCTACGAGCAGTACTTC.